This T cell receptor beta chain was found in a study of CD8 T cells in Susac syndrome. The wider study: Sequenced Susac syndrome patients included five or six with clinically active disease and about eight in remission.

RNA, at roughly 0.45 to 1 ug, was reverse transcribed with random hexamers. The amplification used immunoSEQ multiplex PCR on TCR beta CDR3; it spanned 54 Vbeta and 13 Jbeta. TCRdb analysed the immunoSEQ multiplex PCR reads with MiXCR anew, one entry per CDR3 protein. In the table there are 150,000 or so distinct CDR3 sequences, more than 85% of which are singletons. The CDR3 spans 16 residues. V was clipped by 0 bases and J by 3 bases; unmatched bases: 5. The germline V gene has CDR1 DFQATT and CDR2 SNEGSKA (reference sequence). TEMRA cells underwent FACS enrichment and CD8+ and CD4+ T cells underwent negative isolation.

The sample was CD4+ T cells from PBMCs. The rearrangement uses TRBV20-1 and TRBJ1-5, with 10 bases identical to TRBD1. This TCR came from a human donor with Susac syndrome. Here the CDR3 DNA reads TGCAGTGCTAGAGATTGGGACAGGGGACTCAATCAGCCCCAGCATTTT. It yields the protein CSARDWDRGLNQPQHF.